The T cell receptor (beta chain) under discussion was sequenced for a study of blood T cell repertoires in COVID-19. Turning to the study itself: The United States, Italy and Spain supplied acute and convalescent COVID-19 samples. Sources were T cells, B-cell-depleted T cells, or PBMCs; the material itself was cDNA or gDNA.

The CDR3 sequence is 13 residues long. Per the germline V gene, CDR1 is SQVTM and CDR2 is ANQGSEA. V gave up 5 bases and J gave up 7 bases; unmatched junction bases: 7. As handled by the study authors: Amplifying reference gene primers gave estimates of nucleated cell counts. TCRdb's copy holds only in-frame clones and misses some; the assay was immunoSEQ multiplex PCR. V and J calls and clone size are as listed in that table; D and trimming were resolved from the DNA. The data show 230,000 or so clones, approximately 80% seen once. This clone was recorded only once. Sequenced input: peripheral blood. The chain carries TRBV29-1 and TRBJ1-5; 8 bases are a match to TRBD1. The receptor was derived from a man under 40 with active or convalescent COVID-19. This CDR3 reads CSVLIAGGQPQHF. The CDR3 DNA reads TGCAGCGTTCTAATAGCAGGGGGCCAGCCCCAGCATTTT. The complete variable domain, with remaining parts taken from reference TRBV29-1 and TRBJ1-5, reads SAVISQKPSRDICQRGTSLTIQCQVDSQVTMMFWYRQQPGQSLTLIATANQGSEATYESGFVIDKFPISRPNLTFSTLTVSNMSPEDSSIYLCSVLIAGGQPQHFGDGTRLSIL.